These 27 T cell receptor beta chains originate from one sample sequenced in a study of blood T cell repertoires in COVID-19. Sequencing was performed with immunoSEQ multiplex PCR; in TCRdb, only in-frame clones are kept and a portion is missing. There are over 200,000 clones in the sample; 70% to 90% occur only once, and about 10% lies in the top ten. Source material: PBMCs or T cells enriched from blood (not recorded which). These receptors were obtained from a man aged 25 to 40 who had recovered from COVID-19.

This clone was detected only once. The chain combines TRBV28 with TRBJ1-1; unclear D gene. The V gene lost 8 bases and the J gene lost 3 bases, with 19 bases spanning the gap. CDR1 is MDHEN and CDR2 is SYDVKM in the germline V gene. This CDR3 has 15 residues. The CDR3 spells CASSLGHTGYTEAFF. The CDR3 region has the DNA TGTGCCAGCTCCCTCGGCCATACGGGATACACTGAAGCTTTCTTT. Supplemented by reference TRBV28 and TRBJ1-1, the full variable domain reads DVKVTQSSRYLVKRTGEKVFLECVQDMDHENMFWYRQDPGLGLRLIYFSYDVKMKEKGDIPEGYSVSREKKERFSLILESASTNQTSMYLCASSLGHTGYTEAFFGQGTRLTVV.

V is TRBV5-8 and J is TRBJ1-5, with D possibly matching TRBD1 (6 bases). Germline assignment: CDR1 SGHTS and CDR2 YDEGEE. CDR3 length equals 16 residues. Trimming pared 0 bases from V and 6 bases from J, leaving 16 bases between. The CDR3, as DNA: TGTGCCAGCAGCTTGGTTGCCAGGGGAGTGGGTCAGCCCCAGCATTTT. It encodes CASSLVARGVGQPQHF.

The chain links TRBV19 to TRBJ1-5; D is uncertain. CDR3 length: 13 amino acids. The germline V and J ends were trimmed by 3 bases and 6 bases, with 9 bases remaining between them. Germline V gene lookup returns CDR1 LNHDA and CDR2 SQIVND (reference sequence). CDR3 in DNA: TGTGCCAGTAGTATTCTGGGCCCTCAGCCCCAGCATTTT. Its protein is CASSILGPQPQHF.

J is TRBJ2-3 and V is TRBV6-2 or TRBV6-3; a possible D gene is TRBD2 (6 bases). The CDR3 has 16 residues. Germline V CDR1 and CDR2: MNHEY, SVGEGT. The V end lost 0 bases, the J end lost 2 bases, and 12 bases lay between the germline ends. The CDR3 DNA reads TGTGCCAGCAGTTACTCCTCCCGCGGGACCACAGATACGCAGTATTTT. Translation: CASSYSSRGTTDTQYF.

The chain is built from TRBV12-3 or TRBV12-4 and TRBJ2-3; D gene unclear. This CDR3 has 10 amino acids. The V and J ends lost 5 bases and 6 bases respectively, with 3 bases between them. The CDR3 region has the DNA TGTGCCAGCAGTCTGGATACGCAGTATTTT. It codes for CASSLDTQYF.

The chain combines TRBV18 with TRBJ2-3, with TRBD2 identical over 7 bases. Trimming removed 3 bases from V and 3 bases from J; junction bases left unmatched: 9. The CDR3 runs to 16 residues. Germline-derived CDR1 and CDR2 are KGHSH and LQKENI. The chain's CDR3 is CASSPPANSGTDTQYF. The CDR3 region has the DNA TGTGCCAGCTCACCCCCGGCGAATAGCGGGACAGATACGCAGTATTTT.

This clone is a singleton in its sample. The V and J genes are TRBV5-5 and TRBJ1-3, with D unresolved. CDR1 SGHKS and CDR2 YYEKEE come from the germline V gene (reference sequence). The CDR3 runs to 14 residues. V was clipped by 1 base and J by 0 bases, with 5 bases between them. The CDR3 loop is CASSLLGSGNTIYF. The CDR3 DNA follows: TGTGCCAGCAGCTTGCTAGGCTCTGGAAACACCATATATTTT.

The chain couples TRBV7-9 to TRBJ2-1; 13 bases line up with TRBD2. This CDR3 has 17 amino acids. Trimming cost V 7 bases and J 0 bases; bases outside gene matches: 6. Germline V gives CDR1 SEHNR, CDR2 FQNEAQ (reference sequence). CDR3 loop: CASTTGLAGSSYNEQFF. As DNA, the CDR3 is TGTGCCAGCACCACGGGACTAGCGGGGAGCTCCTACAATGAGCAGTTCTTC.

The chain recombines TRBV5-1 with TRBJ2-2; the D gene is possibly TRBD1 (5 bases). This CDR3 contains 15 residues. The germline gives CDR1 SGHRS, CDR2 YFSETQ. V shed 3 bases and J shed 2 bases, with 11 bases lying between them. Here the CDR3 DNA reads TGCGCCAGCAGCTCCGACAGAATTAACACCGGGGAGCTGTTTTTT. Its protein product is CASSSDRINTGELFF.

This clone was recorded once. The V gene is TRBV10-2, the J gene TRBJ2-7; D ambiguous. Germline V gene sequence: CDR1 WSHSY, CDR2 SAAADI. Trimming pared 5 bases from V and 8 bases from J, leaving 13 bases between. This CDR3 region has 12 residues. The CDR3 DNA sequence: TGCGCCAGCAGTCAGTTACAATTTCAGCAGTACTTC. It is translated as CASSQLQFQQYF.

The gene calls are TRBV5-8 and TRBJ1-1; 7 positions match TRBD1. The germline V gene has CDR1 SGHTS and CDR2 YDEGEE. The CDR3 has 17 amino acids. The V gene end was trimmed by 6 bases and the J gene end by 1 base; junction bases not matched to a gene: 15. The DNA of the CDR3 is TGTGCCAGCACCCCCTACAAGGGGGCTCTAACGAACACTGAAGCTTTCTTT. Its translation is CASTPYKGALTNTEAFF.

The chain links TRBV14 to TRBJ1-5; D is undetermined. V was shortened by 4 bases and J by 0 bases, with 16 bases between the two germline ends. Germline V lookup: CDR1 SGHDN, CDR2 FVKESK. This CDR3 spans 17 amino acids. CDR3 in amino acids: CASSPDQLVNSNQPQHF. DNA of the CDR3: TGTGCCAGCAGCCCAGACCAATTAGTCAATAGCAATCAGCCCCAGCATTTT.

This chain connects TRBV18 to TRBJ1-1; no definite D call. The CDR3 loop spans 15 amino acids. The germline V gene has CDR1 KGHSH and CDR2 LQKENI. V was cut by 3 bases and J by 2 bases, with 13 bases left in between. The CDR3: CASSPLDTRNTEAFF. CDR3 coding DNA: TGTGCCAGCTCACCGTTAGACACACGCAACACTGAAGCTTTCTTT.

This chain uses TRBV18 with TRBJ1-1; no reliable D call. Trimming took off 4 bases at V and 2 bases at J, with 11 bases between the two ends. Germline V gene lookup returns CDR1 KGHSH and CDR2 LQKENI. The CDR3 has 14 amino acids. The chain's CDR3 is CASSLYDINTEAFF. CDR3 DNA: TGTGCCAGCTCACTATACGACATAAACACTGAAGCTTTCTTT. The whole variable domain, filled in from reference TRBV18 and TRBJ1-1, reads NAGVMQNPRHLVRRRGQEARLRCSPMKGHSHVYWYRQLPEEGLKFMVYLQKENIIDESGMPKERFSAEFPKEGPSILRIQQVVRGDSAAYFCASSLYDINTEAFFGQGTRLTVV.

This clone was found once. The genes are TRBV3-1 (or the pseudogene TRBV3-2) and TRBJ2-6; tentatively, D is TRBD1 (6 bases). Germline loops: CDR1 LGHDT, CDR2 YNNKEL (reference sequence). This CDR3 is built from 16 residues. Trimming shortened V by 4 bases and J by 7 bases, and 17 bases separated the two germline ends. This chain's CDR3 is CASSLQGRVVANVLTF. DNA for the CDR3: TGTGCCAGCAGCCTCCAGGGGCGAGTCGTCGCCAACGTCCTGACTTTC.

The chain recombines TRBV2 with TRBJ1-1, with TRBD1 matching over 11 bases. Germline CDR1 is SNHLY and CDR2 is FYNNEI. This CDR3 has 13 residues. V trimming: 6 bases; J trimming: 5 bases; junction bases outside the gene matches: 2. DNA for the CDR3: TGTGCCAGCAGGGGGGACAGGGGGACTGAAGCTTTCTTT. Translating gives CASRGDRGTEAFF.

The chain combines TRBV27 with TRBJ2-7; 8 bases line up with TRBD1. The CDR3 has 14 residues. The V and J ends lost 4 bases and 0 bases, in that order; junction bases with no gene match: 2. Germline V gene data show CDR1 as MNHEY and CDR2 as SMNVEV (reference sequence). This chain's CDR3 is CASSWTGNSYEQYF. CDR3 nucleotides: TGTGCCAGCAGTTGGACAGGGAACTCCTACGAGCAGTACTTC.

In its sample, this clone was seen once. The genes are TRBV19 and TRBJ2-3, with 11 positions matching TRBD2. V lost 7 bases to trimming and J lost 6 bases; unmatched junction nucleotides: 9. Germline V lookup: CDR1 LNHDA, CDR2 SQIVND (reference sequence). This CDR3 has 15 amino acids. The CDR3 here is CASTLGTSGSDTQYF. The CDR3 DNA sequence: TGTGCCAGTACCCTAGGAACTAGCGGGAGTGATACGCAGTATTTT.

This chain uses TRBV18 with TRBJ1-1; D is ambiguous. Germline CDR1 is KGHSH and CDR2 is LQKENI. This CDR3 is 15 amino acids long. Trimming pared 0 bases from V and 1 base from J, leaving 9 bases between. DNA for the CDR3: TGTGCCAGCTCACCACCGCGAGTTCAGAACACTGAAGCTTTCTTT. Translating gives CASSPPRVQNTEAFF.

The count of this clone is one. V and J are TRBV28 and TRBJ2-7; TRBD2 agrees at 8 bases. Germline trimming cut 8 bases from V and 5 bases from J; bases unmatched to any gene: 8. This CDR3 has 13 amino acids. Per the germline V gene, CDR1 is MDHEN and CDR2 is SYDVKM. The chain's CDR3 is CASLRREANEQYF. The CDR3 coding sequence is TGTGCCAGCTTACGGCGGGAGGCAAACGAGCAGTACTTC.

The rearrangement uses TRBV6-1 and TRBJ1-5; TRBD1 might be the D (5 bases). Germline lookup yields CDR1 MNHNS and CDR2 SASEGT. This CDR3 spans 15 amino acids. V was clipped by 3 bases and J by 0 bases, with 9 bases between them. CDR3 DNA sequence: TGTGCCAGCAGTGAGCATACAGGTAGCAATCAGCCCCAGCATTTT. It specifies CASSEHTGSNQPQHF.

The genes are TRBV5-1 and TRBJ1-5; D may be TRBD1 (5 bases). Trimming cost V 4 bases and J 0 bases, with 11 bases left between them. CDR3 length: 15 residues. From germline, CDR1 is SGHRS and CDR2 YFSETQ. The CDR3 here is CASSSGGSSNQPQHF. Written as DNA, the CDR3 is TGCGCCAGCAGCAGCGGGGGATCTAGCAATCAGCCCCAGCATTTT.

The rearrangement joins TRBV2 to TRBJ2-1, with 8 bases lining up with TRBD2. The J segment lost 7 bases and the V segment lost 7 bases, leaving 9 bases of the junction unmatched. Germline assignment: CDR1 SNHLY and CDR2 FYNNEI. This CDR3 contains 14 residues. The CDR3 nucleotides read TGTGCCAGCACGGTGCGGGGGGTACAGAATGAGCAGTTCTTC. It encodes CASTVRGVQNEQFF.

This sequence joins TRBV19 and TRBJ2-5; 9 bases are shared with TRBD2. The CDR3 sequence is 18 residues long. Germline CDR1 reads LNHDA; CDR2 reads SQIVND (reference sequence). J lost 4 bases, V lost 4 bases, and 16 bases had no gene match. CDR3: CASSNWVAGGPSSETQYF. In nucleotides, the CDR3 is TGTGCCAGTAGTAATTGGGTCGCGGGAGGGCCATCTTCAGAGACCCAGTACTTC.

CDR3 loop: CAWSDQPWSDYGYTF. CDR3 bases: TGTGCCTGGAGCGATCAACCATGGTCGGACTATGGCTACACCTTC. V is TRBV30 and J is TRBJ1-2, with D unclear. From germline, CDR1 is GTSNPN and CDR2 SVGIG (reference sequence). This CDR3 is built from 15 residues. Deletions cut 3 bases from V and 3 bases from J, with 17 bases between.

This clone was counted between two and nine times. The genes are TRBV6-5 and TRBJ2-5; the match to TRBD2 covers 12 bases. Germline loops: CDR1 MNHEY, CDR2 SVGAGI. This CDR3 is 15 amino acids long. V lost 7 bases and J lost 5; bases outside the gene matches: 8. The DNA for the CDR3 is TGTGCCAGCAAGAGACTAGCGGGAGCATGGGAGACCCAGTACTTC. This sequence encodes CASKRLAGAWETQYF.

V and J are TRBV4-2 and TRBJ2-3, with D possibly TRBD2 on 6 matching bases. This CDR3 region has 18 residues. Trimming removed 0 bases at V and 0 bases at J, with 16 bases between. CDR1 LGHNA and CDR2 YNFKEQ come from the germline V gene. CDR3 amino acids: CASSQDRSSGISTDTQYF. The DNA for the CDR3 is TGTGCCAGCAGCCAAGATCGGAGTAGCGGAATTAGCACAGATACGCAGTATTTT.